The source of this T cell receptor (beta chain) is a study of blood T cells in healthy people across ages. The CDR3 sequence is 12 residues long. Germline CDR1 SQVTM, CDR2 ANQGSEA. Then a second PCR, running about 6 to 11 cycles, was carried out with a sample-barcoded 5' primer and a J-beta primer mix. TCRdb re-derived calls from the 5' RACE reads in MiXCR, one entry per CDR3 protein. The sample lists fewer than 750,000 distinct CDR3 sequences; 40% to 55% were seen once. Turning to this clonotype: Relative to the germline gene, one junction end is altered; a read error may explain this.

The sequence derives from a man older than 75 in good health. The sample was blood. This chain links TRBV29-1 with TRBJ2-7; 10 nucleotides align to TRBD1. The CDR3 here is CSGGTGDNERYF. The CDR3 region has the DNA TGCAGTGGCGGGACAGGGGACAACGAGCGGTACTTC.